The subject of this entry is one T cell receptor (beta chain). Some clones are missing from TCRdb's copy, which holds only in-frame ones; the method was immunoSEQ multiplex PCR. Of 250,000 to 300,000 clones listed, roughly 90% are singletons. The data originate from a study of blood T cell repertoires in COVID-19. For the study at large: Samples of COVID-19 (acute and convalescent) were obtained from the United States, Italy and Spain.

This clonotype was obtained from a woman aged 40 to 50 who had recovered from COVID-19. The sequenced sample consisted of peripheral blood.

CDR3 DNA sequence: TGTGCCAGCAGCTTGGGCCCCCCCGAAACTAGCGGGAGTTACGAGCAGTACTTC. Translation: CASSLGPPETSGSYEQYF. The chain links TRBV5-4 to TRBJ2-7; TRBD2 agrees at 11 bases. The CDR3 length is 18 residues. Germline-derived CDR1 and CDR2 are SGHNT and YYREEE (reference sequence). Trimming at V came to 0 bases and at J to 4 bases, leaving 12 bases not matched to a gene. The variable domain in full, with the rest retrieved from reference TRBV5-4 and TRBJ2-7, is ETGVTQSPTHLIKTRGQQVTLRCSSQSGHNTVSWYQQALGQGPQFIFQYYREEENGRGNFPPRFSGLQFPNYSSELNVNALELDDSALYLCASSLGPPETSGSYEQYFGPGTRLTVT.